This T cell receptor beta chain derives from a study of blood T cell repertoires in COVID-19 (dated by TCRdb to 2018 to 2020). Turning to the overall study: Collaborator samples came from the United States, Italy and Spain and covered acute and convalescent phases of COVID-19. The prospective study material was composed of cDNA or gDNA derived from T cells, B-cell-depleted T cells, or PBMCs. Subjects who had been exposed to COVID-19, were actively infected with it, or had recovered from it provided the deeply sampled blood TCRbeta repertoires that made up the dataset. A freely available public database, intended as a resource for researchers studying the immune response to SARS-CoV-2, is where the repertoires were released. Samples were obtained from the ongoing ImmuneRACE study (first 160 participants) and from over 1,000 subjects provided by 6 global collaborators. Nearly every sample came with metadata listing a de-identified subject ID, COVID-19 status, age in years and sex. HLA class I and class II types, where available, came from metadata supplied by the sample provider rather than from assay-based typing. What the study reported, not specific to this receptor: Clinical and demographic metadata were provided uncurated, with the amount varying by source and participant.

This clone was seen a few times. Its antigen is still unknown. Qualities for individual bases were not recorded, and no much larger clone is one base off. TCRbeta CDR3 regions were amplified from genomic DNA by means of the immunoSEQ Assay, a bias-controlled multiplex PCR. Per the source publication's procedure: The number of nucleated cells in each sample was estimated from the amplification of reference gene primers within the assay. To quantify the absolute abundance of each unique TCRbeta CDR3 rearrangement, sequence reads were collapsed and filtered. For each sample, productive Simpson clonality was calculated as the square root of Simpson's diversity index over productive rearrangements. TCRdb holds this immuneACCESS table with in-frame rearrangements only. Some clones are missing; in checked studies, unresolved V genes explain under half, and the rest has no known cause. The V and J calls and clone size are taken from that table; D and trimming were inferred from the DNA. Counted in this sample were approximately 240,000 clones; around nine tenths of them appeared once. The ten largest account for under 2.5% of the sample.

Participants in the prospective study were enrolled through a virtual design, were aged roughly 18 to 100 years, and lived in 24 United States geographic areas. In the prospective study, participants were assigned to cohorts based on the clinical history participants reported in a screening survey and a study questionnaire. For ImmuneRACE Cohort 3, a participant was defined as recovered based on two consecutive negative NP/OP PCR tests, clearance by a healthcare professional, or resolution of symptoms. In the prospective study, whole blood, serum and a nasopharyngeal or oropharyngeal swab were collected from each participant by mobile phlebotomists. Over a roughly 2-month period, participants in the prospective study had the option of providing additional blood draws and questionnaires. Blood samples from the prospective study were shipped frozen or at room temperature prior to DNA extraction.

The CDR3 runs 13 amino acids, cysteine and phenylalanine included. The only DNA kept is the CDR3, 39 bases in frame from the first base. The junction shows trimming of 6 bases on V and 5 bases on J, plus 13 bases between the germline ends. CDR1 and CDR2 are read off the germline V gene as MDHEN and SYDVKM. Here the chain combines TRBV28 and TRBJ1-1, and perhaps TRBD1 as D gene, on 5 matching bases. Source material: PBMCs or T cells enriched from blood (not recorded which). This clonotype was sampled from a woman younger than 35 who had recovered from COVID-19. The DNA is TGTGCCAGCAGAAGGGGAATGGAAACTGAAGCTTTCTTT. Its amino acids are CASRRGMETEAFF.